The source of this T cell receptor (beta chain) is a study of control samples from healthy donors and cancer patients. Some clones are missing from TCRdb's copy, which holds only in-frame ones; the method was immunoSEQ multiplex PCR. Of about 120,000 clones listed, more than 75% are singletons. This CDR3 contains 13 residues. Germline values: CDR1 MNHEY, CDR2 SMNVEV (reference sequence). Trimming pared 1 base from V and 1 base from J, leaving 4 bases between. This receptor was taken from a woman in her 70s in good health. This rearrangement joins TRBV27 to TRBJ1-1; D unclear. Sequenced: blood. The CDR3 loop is CASSLFQNTEAFF. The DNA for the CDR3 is TGTGCCAGCAGTTTATTCCAGAACACTGAAGCTTTCTTT.